This T cell receptor beta chain is drawn from a study of identical twins. This clonotype was seen ten or more times. Its specificity is not known. TCRdb independently ran MiXCR on the 5' RACE reads; one entry per CDR3 protein. The sample has 700,000 or so distinct CDR3 sequences; less than 10% are singletons. Study outcomes and limitations: Modeled out-of-frame TCR alpha sharing in monozygotic twins fell below observed levels. Surplus twin overlap in beta out-of-frame sequences was less pronounced.

This sample also appeared in a second study, on yellow fever vaccine responses in identical twins. This second report adds: Twin vaccine T cell responses reportedly seemed partly convergent, partly personalized.

The sequenced sample consisted of PBMCs. The TCR sequence derives from a woman between 18 and 30 years old in good health.

CDR3 sequence (DNA): TGTGCCAGCAGCCAAGATCTGTCGGGAGGTGAGCAGTTCTTC. Its translation: CASSQDLSGGEQFF. The chain has TRBV14 and TRBJ2-1; 7 bases are shared with TRBD2. The CDR3 has 14 amino acids. V shed 0 bases and J 9 bases; nucleotides not matched to a gene: 5. Germline loops: CDR1 SGHDN, CDR2 FVKESK. Supplemented by reference TRBV14 and TRBJ2-1, the full variable domain reads EAGVTQFPSHSVIEKGQTVTLRCDPISGHDNLYWYRRVMGKEIKFLLHFVKESKQDESGMPNNRFLAERTGGTYSTLKVQPAELEDSGVYFCASSQDLSGGEQFFGPGTRLTVL.